These 20 T cell receptor beta chains were sequenced from one sample in a study of Graves' ophthalmopathy and Graves' hyperthyroidism. Beta-chain TCR CDR3 regions were amplified from RNA transcripts. RT-PCR in the first round used HTBI primers; a second-round multiplex PCR followed. Via MiXCR, TCRdb re-called the multiplex PCR reads, giving one row per CDR3 protein. The repertoire holds 900,000 to 1,200,000 distinct CDR3 sequences, about 35% seen once, with over 8.5% in the top ten. Sequencing was done on a sample of peripheral blood or thyroid tissue (not recorded which). These receptors came from an adult man with Graves' hyperthyroidism.

As concerns this clonotype: With a much larger clone just one base away, this may be a read error. The chain recombines TRBV6-6 with TRBJ2-5; D may match TRBD1 or TRBD2 (5 bases each). Germline V gene data show CDR1 as MNHNY and CDR2 as SVGAGI (reference sequence). Between the trimmed V and J ends, which lost 8 bases and 1 base, there was a span of 11 bases. The CDR3 is 13 amino acids. This chain's CDR3 is CASGVGTQETQYF. DNA of the CDR3: TGTGCCAGCGGCGTTGGGACCCAAGAGACCCAGTACTTC.

V usage is TRBV7-8 and J usage is TRBJ2-5; TRBD2 matches at 13 bases. The CDR3 is 18 residues long. V shed 6 bases, J shed 2 bases, and the junction held 12 bases outside the gene matches. Germline V lookup: CDR1 SGHVS, CDR2 FQNEAQ. The CDR3 region has the DNA TGTGCCAGCAGTCTGGGTGGACTAGCGGGGGTACAACAAGAGACCCAGTACTTC. Amino acids: CASSLGGLAGVQQETQYF.

The sample holds a few counts of this clonotype. The genes are TRBV6-5 and TRBJ2-7; the D gene is possibly TRBD1 (5 bases). Trimming removed 6 bases at V and 3 bases at J, with 9 bases between. Germline CDR1 MNHEY, CDR2 SVGAGI. The length of the CDR3 is 12 residues. The CDR3 nucleotides read TGTGCCAGCAGCAACGGACACTACGAGCAGTACTTC. This gives the protein CASSNGHYEQYF.

On this clonotype: A much larger clone is a single base away; this may be a read error. The chain uses TRBV2 and TRBJ1-2; D may be TRBD1 (6 bases). CDR1 and CDR2 (germline): SNHLY, FYNNEI. The CDR3 totals 14 residues. This CDR3 reads CASSRRQDRRGYIF. CDR3 sequence (DNA): TGTGCCAGTAGTCGGAGACAGGACCGCCGGGGCTACATCTTC.

This clonotype came up a few times. This sequence joins TRBV28 and TRBJ2-7; the D gene could be TRBD1 or TRBD2 (6 bases each). Germline CDR1 and CDR2: MDHEN and SYDVKM. The CDR3 has 14 residues. The ends were cut back, 3 bases at V and 6 bases at J, with 15 bases in the middle. The CDR3 DNA reads as TGTGCCAGCAGTTTTGGCAGGGGAGGTCTCGAGCAGTACTTC. Translated: CASSFGRGGLEQYF. Supplemented by reference TRBV28 and TRBJ2-7, the full variable domain reads DVKVTQSSRYLVKRTGEKVFLECVQDMDHENMFWYRQDPGLGLRLIYFSYDVKMKEKGDIPEGYSVSREKKERFSLILESASTNQTSMYLCASSFGRGGLEQYFGPGTRLTVT.

The CDR3 spells CATSREGIGEAFF. CDR3 DNA sequence: TGTGCCACCAGCAGAGAGGGAATCGGTGAAGCTTTCTTT. V gene TRBV15 combines with J gene TRBJ1-1; D is unclear. Germline V gene sequence: CDR1 LNHNV, CDR2 YYDKDF (reference sequence). The CDR3 runs 13 residues. The ends were cut back, 0 bases at V and 7 bases at J, with 9 bases in the middle.

The chain carries TRBV12-3 or TRBV12-4 and TRBJ2-5; D is uncertain. Trimming cost V 3 bases and J 4 bases, with 15 bases left between them. The CDR3 is made up of 15 amino acids. The CDR3 bases are TGTGCCAGCAGTTTCGGTATTTTAAGCAGAGAGACCCAGTACTTC. Translating gives CASSFGILSRETQYF.

This clonotype was recorded many times. The V and J genes are TRBV2 and TRBJ1-3; possibly TRBD1 for D (5 bases). Between the trimmed V and J ends, which lost 6 bases and 0 bases, there was a span of 12 bases. CDR1 and CDR2 from the germline V gene are SNHLY and FYNNEI. This CDR3 spans 15 amino acids. Written as DNA, the CDR3 is TGTGCCAGCAGCGACAGTACCATCTCTGGAAACACCATATATTTT. Translation gives CASSDSTISGNTIYF. The full variable domain, its missing parts supplied by reference TRBV2 and TRBJ1-3, is EPEVTQTPSHQVTQMGQEVILRCVPISNHLYFYWYRQILGQKVEFLVSFYNNEISEKSEIFDDQFSVERPDGSNFTLKIRSTKLEDSAMYFCASSDSTISGNTIYFGEGSWLTVV.

The chain carries TRBV7-9 and TRBJ2-1; 9 positions match TRBD2. Germline V lookup: CDR1 SEHNR, CDR2 FQNEAQ (reference sequence). This CDR3 has 15 amino acids. Trimming removed 1 base from V and 5 bases from J; junction bases left unmatched: 3. The CDR3 DNA is TGTGCCAGCAGCTTAGTAGGACTAGCGCACAATGAGCAGTTCTTC. Translated, it gives CASSLVGLAHNEQFF.

In this sample, this clonotype turned up many times. The chain carries TRBV24-1 and TRBJ1-5; D is undetermined. CDR3 size: 16 residues. Germline CDR1 KGHDR, CDR2 SFDVKD. V was cut by 4 bases and J by 0 bases, with 12 bases left in between. This chain's CDR3 is CATSDPGGSSNQPQHF. CDR3 DNA sequence: TGTGCCACCAGTGACCCCGGCGGAAGTAGCAATCAGCCCCAGCATTTT.

The chain has TRBV20-1 and TRBJ2-7, with 9 positions matching TRBD2. J was trimmed by 5 bases and V by 5 bases; bases with no gene match: 13. The CDR3 contains 15 residues. Germline V CDR1 and CDR2: DFQATT, SNEGSKA (reference sequence). DNA for the CDR3: TGCAGTGCTCCCTATAGCGGGAGATGGAACCACGAGCAGTACTTC. It is translated as CSAPYSGRWNHEQYF.

This clonotype has just a few counts. CDR3 protein: CASSQSFWGGSNGYTF. CDR3 DNA sequence: TGCGCCAGCAGCCAATCGTTTTGGGGGGGATCGAATGGCTACACCTTC. V and J are TRBV4-3 and TRBJ1-2, with D possibly TRBD1 on 5 matching bases. CDR1 is LGHNA, CDR2 YSLEER, per germline. V lost 2 bases and J 6 bases, leaving 19 bases between the germline ends. The CDR3 sequence is 16 residues long.

The chain is built from TRBV24-1 and TRBJ2-6, with D uncertain. This CDR3 contains 15 residues. Trimming shortened V by 7 bases and J by 2 bases, and 11 bases separated the two germline ends. CDR1 and CDR2 (germline): KGHDR, SFDVKD. The CDR3 DNA follows: TGTGCCACCAGCAGTTTCTCCCCTGGGGCCAACGTCCTGACTTTC. Encoded protein: CATSSFSPGANVLTF.

In its sample, this clonotype was seen many times. V gene TRBV7-2 combines with J gene TRBJ1-1, with D possibly matching TRBD1 (6 bases). Germline CDR1 is SGHTA and CDR2 is FQGNSA. The V gene lost 3 bases and the J gene lost 3 bases, with 11 bases spanning the gap. CDR3 size: 14 residues. The CDR3 sequence is CASSFQRGYTEAFF. The CDR3 DNA reads as TGTGCCAGCAGCTTCCAAAGGGGGTACACTGAAGCTTTCTTT.

This clonotype has just one count. V gene TRBV2 combines with J gene TRBJ1-1; TRBD1 matches at 9 bases. CDR1 is SNHLY and CDR2 is FYNNEI in the germline V gene. The CDR3 loop spans 13 amino acids. The V and J ends lost 6 bases and 11 bases, in that order; junction bases with no gene match: 10. The CDR3 loop reads CASRDTGGSWAFF. In DNA, the CDR3 is TGTGCCAGCAGGGATACAGGGGGCTCGTGGGCTTTCTTT.

The chain recombines TRBV10-3 with TRBJ2-7; 9 bases are shared with TRBD2. CDR3 length: 15 amino acids. V shed 4 bases, J shed 3 bases, and the junction held 7 bases outside the gene matches. The V gene's germline CDR1 is ENHRY and CDR2 SYGVKD. DNA for the CDR3: TGTGCCATCAGTGCGGCTAGCGGGATCCTCTACGAGCAGTACTTC. This codes for CAISAASGILYEQYF.

The gene calls are TRBV25-1 and TRBJ1-6; no clear D gene. With 7 bases removed from V and 5 bases from J, the gap between germline ends came to 12 bases. There are 14 residues in the CDR3. The V gene's germline CDR1 is MGHDK and CDR2 SYGVNS. CDR3 residues: CASKQRTDNSPLHF. CDR3 nucleotides: TGTGCCAGCAAACAGCGTACTGATAATTCACCCCTCCACTTT.

Ten or more counts support this clonotype. The chain uses TRBV6-1 and TRBJ1-5; D not resolved. The ends were cut back, 2 bases at V and 5 bases at J, with 7 bases in the middle. Per the germline V gene, CDR1 is MNHNS and CDR2 is SASEGT. This CDR3 has 13 residues. CDR3 bases: TGTGCCAGCAGTGAAATCTGGGATCAGCCCCAGCATTTT. Protein: CASSEIWDQPQHF.

This chain joins TRBV9 and TRBJ2-7; 8 bases align to TRBD1. V trimming: 0 bases; J trimming: 5 bases; junction bases outside the gene matches: 10. The CDR3 length is 16 residues. CDR1 and CDR2 from the germline V gene are SGDLS and YYNGEE. In nucleotides, the CDR3 is TGTGCCAGCAGCGTAGATGGTAGGACAGGGTCGGACGAGCAGTACTTC. Translation: CASSVDGRTGSDEQYF.

This clonotype was recorded many times. CDR3 amino acids: CASSLGGLYNSPLHF. The DNA of the CDR3 is TGTGCCAGCAGCTTAGGGGGTTTATATAATTCACCCCTCCACTTT. This chain connects TRBV7-9 to TRBJ1-6; D is uncertain. The germline CDR1 and CDR2 sequences are SEHNR and FQNEAQ (reference sequence). This CDR3 is 15 amino acids long. Trimming took off 1 base at V and 4 bases at J, with 8 bases between the two ends.